Listed below are T cell receptor beta chains from one sample, sequenced in a study of CD8+ T cells in alopecia areata. Generated by immunoSEQ multiplex PCR, the TCRdb table keeps only in-frame clones and is missing some. The profile shows roughly 170,000 clones, around 50% of them singletons. Sample: CD8+ T cells sorted from blood, taken at week 24, from a patient treated with tofacitinib. These TCRs come from a human donor with alopecia areata. CDR3s include the opening cysteine and the closing phenylalanine or tryptophan. The D gene is left open where the match is weak. The size of a clone is reported for some rows only, either as once, few or many, or as a class for expanded clones.

15,.,.,TRBV7-6,TRBJ2-5,CASSEGVATEETQYF,TGTGCCAGCAGCGAAGGGGTTGCGACAGAAGAGACCCAGTACTTC
16,TRBD1,.,TRBV28,TRBJ2-5,CASSFILRGRRETQYF,TGTGCCAGCAGTTTCATACTCAGGGGGCGCCGGGAGACCCAGTACTTC
15,.,.,TRBV5-1,TRBJ1-1,CASREWAGANTEAFF,TGCGCCAGCAGGGAGTGGGCAGGGGCCAACACTGAAGCTTTCTTT
14,TRBD1,few,TRBV5-1,TRBJ2-7,CASSLWTGAYEQYF,TGCGCCAGCAGCCTCTGGACAGGGGCCTACGAGCAGTACTTC
16,.,.,TRBV4-1,TRBJ1-5,CASSQDGGRVDQPQHF,TGCGCCAGCAGCCAAGATGGTGGAAGGGTCGATCAGCCCCAGCATTTT
13,.,.,TRBV7-9,TRBJ2-7,CASSSGRSVEQYF,TGTGCCAGCAGCTCTGGACGATCCGTCGAGCAGTACTTC
14,TRBD1,.,TRBV5-1,TRBJ2-7,CASSPGTGLDEQYF,TGCGCCAGCAGCCCCGGGACAGGGCTGGACGAGCAGTACTTC
19,TRBD2,few,TRBV4-1,TRBJ2-1,CASSQPGSGAGGPLNEQFF,TGCGCCAGCAGCCAACCCGGTTCTGGGGCGGGGGGGCCGTTAAATGAGCAGTTCTTC
18,.,.,TRBV27,TRBJ2-1,CASSLEGWVTSSYNEQFF,TGTGCCAGCAGTTTGGAGGGGTGGGTGACAAGCTCCTACAATGAGCAGTTCTTC
15,.,.,TRBV2,TRBJ2-7,CATAGEDSASYEQYF,TGTGCAACAGCGGGTGAGGATAGCGCCAGCTACGAGCAGTACTTC
12,.,.,TRBV11-2,TRBJ2-4,CASSSDGEVQYF,TGTGCCAGCAGCTCAGACGGAGAAGTCCAGTACTTC
14,.,once,TRBV5-1,TRBJ1-1,CASSLQGSSPEAFF,TGCGCCAGCAGCTTGCAGGGGAGCTCCCCTGAAGCTTTCTTT
14,.,.,TRBV7-6,TRBJ1-1,CASTIVTRNTEAFF,TGTGCCAGCACGATAGTAACAAGGAACACTGAAGCTTTCTTT
14,.,few,TRBV7-9,TRBJ2-6,CASSPQWGANVLTF,TGTGCCAGCAGCCCTCAGTGGGGGGCCAACGTCCTGACTTTC
15,.,.,TRBV27,TRBJ2-7,CASKRSTTGSYEQYF,TGTGCCAGCAAAAGGTCGACGACAGGCTCCTACGAGCAGTACTTC
15,TRBD2,.,TRBV18,TRBJ2-7,CASSPGGRGTYEQYF,TGTGCCAGCTCCCCGGGGGGACGGGGAACCTACGAGCAGTACTTC
11,.,.,TRBV5-1,TRBJ2-5,CASSLLGEQYF,TGCGCCAGCAGCTTGTTGGGGGAGCAGTACTTC
18,.,.,TRBV27,TRBJ2-1,CASSLWHPARTKSNEQFF,TGTGCCAGCAGTTTATGGCACCCTGCCCGAACAAAGAGCAATGAGCAGTTCTTC
15,.,.,TRBV13,TRBJ2-7,CASSLLGASNDEQYF,TGTGCCAGCAGCTTACTAGGGGCCTCTAATGACGAGCAGTACTTC
14,.,.,TRBV4-1,TRBJ2-7,CASSQVQVGYEQYF,TGCGCCAGCAGCCAAGTGCAGGTGGGCTACGAGCAGTACTTC
13,.,.,TRBV27,TRBJ1-2,CASSLTEGSGYTF,TGTGCCAGCAGTTTAACGGAAGGGAGTGGCTACACCTTC
14,.,few,TRBV7-9,TRBJ1-2,CASSTGQNNYGYTF,TGTGCCAGCAGCACCGGACAGAATAACTATGGCTACACCTTC
12,TRBD1,few,TRBV13,TRBJ2-7,CASSSWTGEQYF,TGTGCCAGCAGCTCCTGGACAGGCGAGCAGTACTTC
12,.,.,TRBV5-1,TRBJ2-3,CASTSRSDTQYF,TGCGCCAGCACCTCACGGTCCGATACGCAGTATTTT
13,TRBD1,few,TRBV11-2,TRBJ2-1,CASSLAGGNEQFF,TGTGCCAGCAGCTTGGCAGGGGGCAATGAGCAGTTCTTC
20,.,.,TRBV5-1,TRBJ2-3,CASSLVLDIPLRGGTDTQYF,TGCGCCAGCAGCTTGGTGCTGGACATCCCTCTGAGGGGGGGCACAGATACGCAGTATTTT
17,TRBD1,.,TRBV5-4,TRBJ1-2,CASSFPLDRGGNYGYTF,TGTGCCAGCAGCTTTCCCCTTGACAGGGGAGGTAACTATGGCTACACCTTC
15,TRBD1,.,TRBV7-9,TRBJ2-7,CASSFEQGSPYEQYF,TGTGCCAGCAGCTTCGAACAGGGGTCACCGTACGAGCAGTACTTC
16,.,.,TRBV23-1,TRBJ2-7,CASSQLGGGVGVEQYF,TGCGCCAGCAGTCAATTAGGCGGTGGGGTTGGGGTGGAGCAGTACTTC
14,.,few,TRBV29-1,TRBJ1-3,CSVRDTSSGNTIYF,TGCAGCGTGCGGGACACGAGCTCTGGAAACACCATATATTTT
14,TRBD1,few,TRBV13,TRBJ1-5,CASSLTGDNQPQHF,TGTGCCAGCAGCCTAACAGGGGACAATCAGCCCCAGCATTTT
16,TRBD2,.,TRBV5-6,TRBJ2-2,CASSLGLAGETGELFF,TGTGCCAGCAGCTTGGGGCTAGCGGGAGAGACCGGGGAGCTGTTTTTT
12,TRBD1,.,TRBV7-9,TRBJ2-7,CASSQGAMEQYF,TGTGCCAGCAGCCAGGGGGCGATGGAGCAGTACTTC
12,TRBD1,.,TRBV13,TRBJ1-6,CASGTGNSPLHF,TGTGCCAGCGGGACAGGGAATTCACCCCTCCACTTT
14,.,.,TRBV13,TRBJ1-6,CASSLQGNNSPLHF,TGTGCCAGCAGCTTACAGGGGAATAATTCACCCCTCCACTTT
12,TRBD1,.,TRBV30,TRBJ2-7,CAWMAGGGEQYF,TGTGCCTGGATGGCAGGGGGTGGCGAGCAGTACTTC
13,.,.,TRBV30,TRBJ1-2,CAWTPWTTYGYTF,TGTGCCTGGACCCCCTGGACCACATATGGCTACACCTTC
15,TRBD1,.,TRBV6-5,TRBJ2-3,CASKVGDRTTDTQYF,TGTGCCAGCAAAGTGGGGGACAGGACCACAGATACGCAGTATTTT
14,TRBD1,.,TRBV4-1,TRBJ1-4,CASSQAGGTEKLFF,TGCGCCAGCAGCCAAGCAGGGGGGACGGAAAAACTGTTTTTT
12,.,.,TRBV13,TRBJ2-2,CASRAGTGELFF,TGTGCCAGCAGAGCCGGCACCGGGGAGCTGTTTTTT
15,TRBD2,.,TRBV4-1,TRBJ2-3,CASSLSGGAGDTQYF,TGCGCCAGCAGCCTTAGCGGGGGGGCCGGAGATACGCAGTATTTT
12,.,.,TRBV29-1,TRBJ2-1,CSVGAGNNEQFF,TGCAGCGTTGGGGCAGGGAATAATGAGCAGTTCTTC
16,.,.,TRBV5-1,TRBJ1-1,CASSLAQTGSSTEAFF,TGCGCCAGCAGCTTGGCTCAAACAGGGAGTAGCACTGAAGCTTTCTTT
15,.,.,TRBV15,TRBJ2-5,CATSRSRGGGGTQYF,TGTGCCACCAGCAGATCCCGGGGCGGCGGTGGGACCCAGTACTTC
12,.,.,TRBV5-1,TRBJ1-1,CASSLAGGEAFF,TGCGCCAGCAGCTTGGCCGGGGGTGAAGCTTTCTTT
13,.,.,TRBV15,TRBJ2-5,CATSGQLQETQYF,TGTGCCACCAGCGGACAGCTCCAAGAGACCCAGTACTTC